This TCR beta chain was recovered during a study of Ad26.COV2.S vaccination and SARS-CoV-2 variants. Repertoires were generated with immunoSEQ multiplex PCR, while TCRdb's copy carries only in-frame clones and drops some. Of roughly 400,000 clones listed, around 92% were seen once; the top ten hold less than 2%. As for treatment: some 20 received Ad26.COV2.S at low or high dose, single or two shots; 5 received placebo; per-sample allocation not given. Sampling occurred on day 63 after the first vaccine or placebo injection. The input for sequencing was peripheral blood, taken in a trial of Ad26.COV2.S vaccine versus placebo. This sequence originates from a person between 18 and 65 years old who received the Ad26.COV2.S COVID-19 vaccine or a placebo.

The CDR3 reads CASSYWDRIPGLPQHF. The CDR3, as DNA: TGTGCCAGCAGTTATTGGGACAGGATTCCCGGTCTGCCCCAGCATTTT. The V gene is TRBV6-2 or TRBV6-3, the J gene TRBJ1-5; the match to TRBD1 covers 8 bases. After removal of 3 bases from V and 9 bases from J, the junction contained 13 bases not matched to a gene. Germline V gives CDR1 MNHEY, CDR2 SVGEGT. CDR3 size: 16 residues.